These 9 T cell receptor beta chains originate from one sample sequenced in a study of cytomegalovirus exposure and HLA in healthy donors. The PCR was carried out with 60 Vbeta primers and 13 Jbeta primers. Clones were sequenced by immunoSEQ multiplex PCR, and TCRdb holds only the in-frame ones, with some missing. The profile shows 95,000 to 150,000 clones, 77% of them singletons. Material: PBMCs. Source of these receptors: a woman between 40 and 50 years old in good health and CMV-seropositive.

The CDR3 nucleotides are TGCGCCAGCAGCTCGGTTACAGGCGCGGTAACAGATACGCAGTATTTT. Amino acid sequence: CASSSVTGAVTDTQYF. The genes are TRBV5-1 and TRBJ2-3; D is possibly TRBD1 (5 bases). The V end lost 3 bases, the J end lost 3 bases, and 17 bases lay between the germline ends. This CDR3 region has 16 residues. CDR1 SGHRS and CDR2 YFSETQ come from the germline V gene.

V usage is TRBV7-2 and J usage is TRBJ2-1; tentatively, D is TRBD1 (6 bases). V was clipped by 5 bases and J by 3 bases, with 14 bases between them. The CDR3 is 15 residues long. Germline assignment: CDR1 SGHTA and CDR2 FQGNSA. CDR3 DNA: TGTGCCAGCAGCCAGACGACAGGAGTCTACAATGAGCAGTTCTTC. The encoded protein is CASSQTTGVYNEQFF.

The CDR3 coding sequence is TGTGCCTGGGACGGGGACAGTCGGCGCTATGGCTACACCTTC. This sequence encodes CAWDGDSRRYGYTF. This rearrangement joins TRBV30 to TRBJ1-2, with 7 bases identical to TRBD1. The trim removed 5 bases at V and 4 bases at J, leaving 10 bases unmatched. The CDR3 is 14 residues long. The germline gives CDR1 GTSNPN, CDR2 SVGIG (reference sequence).

The J gene is TRBJ1-1, the V gene TRBV30; the match to TRBD1 covers 7 bases. The trim removed 7 bases at V and 2 bases at J, leaving 7 bases unmatched. Germline CDR1 GTSNPN, CDR2 SVGIG (reference sequence). The CDR3 contains 13 residues. The CDR3: CALMGQINTEAFF. The CDR3 nucleotides read TGTGCCTTGATGGGACAGATCAACACTGAAGCTTTCTTT.

This clone appeared a single time. The sample has other DNA sequences that encode this CDR3 too. The rearrangement links TRBV6-5 to TRBJ1-1; D gene ambiguous. The CDR3 spans 14 residues. V was clipped by 0 bases and J by 5 bases, with 10 bases between them. Germline V lookup: CDR1 MNHEY, CDR2 SVGAGI. CDR3 amino acids: CASSYSPGRTEAFF. The CDR3 coding sequence is TGTGCCAGCAGTTACTCGCCCGGGAGGACTGAAGCTTTCTTT.

The chain employs TRBV7-3 and TRBJ2-1; TRBD2 matches at 7 bases. The V gene's germline CDR1 is SGHTA and CDR2 FQGTGA. The CDR3 loop spans 16 amino acids. V lost 5 bases and J lost 0; bases outside the gene matches: 7. The DNA for the CDR3 is TGTGCCAGCAGCCCCACCTGGACTAGCTCCTACAATGAGCAGTTCTTC. Translation: CASSPTWTSSYNEQFF.

This rearrangement joins TRBV9 to TRBJ1-2; a possible D gene is TRBD1 (5 bases). CDR1 is SGDLS and CDR2 is YYNGEE in the germline V gene. The V gene lost 4 bases and the J gene lost 6 bases, with 10 bases spanning the gap. This CDR3 contains 12 residues. Here the CDR3 reads CASSPVGHGYTF. The CDR3 DNA follows: TGTGCCAGCAGCCCAGTGGGGCATGGCTACACCTTC.

The chain uses TRBV7-9 and TRBJ2-1; D is possibly TRBD2 (6 bases). The CDR3 is made up of 15 amino acids. CDR1 is SEHNR and CDR2 is FQNEAQ in the germline V gene (reference sequence). V was clipped by 5 bases and J by 4 bases, with 15 bases between them. The DNA for the CDR3 is TGTGCCAGCAGCCCCGATGGCGGGACTTACAATGAGCAGTTCTTC. It encodes CASSPDGGTYNEQFF. Using reference TRBV7-9 and TRBJ2-1 for the parts outside the CDR3, the full variable domain is DTGVSQNPRHKITKRGQNVTFRCDPISEHNRLYWYRQTLGQGPEFLTYFQNEAQLEKSRLLSDRFSAERPKGSFSTLEIQRTEQGDSAMYLCASSPDGGTYNEQFFGPGTRLTVL.

V usage is TRBV28 and J usage is TRBJ2-1; D perhaps matches TRBD2 (5 bases). Trimming pared 6 bases from V and 1 base from J, leaving 16 bases between. This CDR3 is 16 amino acids long. The germline gives CDR1 MDHEN, CDR2 SYDVKM. This chain's CDR3 is CASRPVRAQSYNEQFF. The CDR3 DNA sequence: TGTGCCAGCAGACCTGTGAGGGCCCAGTCCTACAATGAGCAGTTCTTC. The full variable domain, rest sourced from reference TRBV28 and TRBJ2-1, is DVKVTQSSRYLVKRTGEKVFLECVQDMDHENMFWYRQDPGLGLRLIYFSYDVKMKEKGDIPEGYSVSREKKERFSLILESASTNQTSMYLCASRPVRAQSYNEQFFGPGTRLTVL.